This T cell receptor beta chain is drawn from a study of blood T cell repertoires in COVID-19. Study at large: T cells, B-cell-depleted T cells, or PBMCs supplied cDNA or gDNA.

Seattle participants joined during active infection and were tracked over time. Authors' methods: Scientists estimated how many nucleated cells there were by amplifying reference gene primers. Clones were read by immunoSEQ multiplex PCR, and TCRdb kept only the in-frame ones, dropping some. The DNA gave D and trimming, while V, J and clone size come from that table. The sample consists of around 460,000 clones, approximately 90% of them appearing once. The CDR3 extends over 14 amino acids. Trimming cost V 6 bases and J 7 bases, with 16 bases left between them. The germline gives CDR1 LGHNT, CDR2 FRNRAP.

The specimen sequenced was peripheral blood. The clonotype was recovered from a man aged 18 to 29 with COVID-19, enrolled during active disease. The rearrangement joins TRBV12-5 to TRBJ1-5, with D possibly being TRBD1 (5 bases). The chain's CDR3 is CASGIAGFRQPQHF. For the CDR3, the DNA is TGTGCTAGTGGCATTGCAGGGTTTCGACAGCCCCAGCATTTT.